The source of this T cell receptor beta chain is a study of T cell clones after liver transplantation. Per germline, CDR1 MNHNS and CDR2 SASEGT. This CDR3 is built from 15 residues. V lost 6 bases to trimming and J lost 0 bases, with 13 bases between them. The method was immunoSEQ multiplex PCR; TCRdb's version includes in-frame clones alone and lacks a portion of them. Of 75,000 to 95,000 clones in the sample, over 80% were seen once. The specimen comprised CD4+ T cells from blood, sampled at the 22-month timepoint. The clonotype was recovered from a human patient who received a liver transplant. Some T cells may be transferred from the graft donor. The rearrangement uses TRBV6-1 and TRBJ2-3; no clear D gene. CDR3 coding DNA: TGTGCCAGCAGGGCACAGCCCGCTAGCACAGATACGCAGTATTTT. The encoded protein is CASRAQPASTDTQYF.